A selection of T cell receptor beta chains follows, all from one sample in a study of patients and donors after allogeneic stem cell transplantation. TCRdb recomputed calls from the RT-PCR reads with MiXCR, one row per CDR3 protein. The sample shows roughly 200,000 distinct CDR3 sequences, 35% to 45% of them seen only once. Sequencing was performed on blood, either unsorted or a sorted T cell fraction (not recorded which). The receptors were sampled from a human donor who was either an allogeneic HSCT recipient or a stem cell or donor lymphocyte infusion donor (not recorded which). It is not recorded whose cells these are; they may come from a transplant donor. Both conserved end residues are part of each CDR3. Each record gives: clone size, D gene, J gene, V gene, CDR3 DNA, CDR3 protein. A D gene is named only where the DNA matches it firmly. Clone sizes are given selectively: once, few, many, or a class where the clone is expanded.

clone_size: few; d_call: -; j_call: TRBJ1-4; v_call: TRBV18; cdr3_nt: TGTGCCAGCTCACCACCGGGTTCCCCTAATGAAAAACTGTTTTTT; cdr3_aa: CASSPPGSPNEKLFF
clone_size: -; d_call: -; j_call: TRBJ1-5; v_call: TRBV28; cdr3_nt: TGTGCCAGCAGTTTAGTACAGAGCAATCAGCCCCAGCATTTT; cdr3_aa: CASSLVQSNQPQHF
clone_size: -; d_call: -; j_call: TRBJ2-4; v_call: TRBV6-1; cdr3_nt: TGTGCCAGCAGTACCCGGCCAGGAGTAGCCAAAAACATTCAGTACTTC; cdr3_aa: CASSTRPGVAKNIQYF
clone_size: -; d_call: TRBD2; j_call: TRBJ2-3; v_call: TRBV20-1; cdr3_nt: TGCAGTGCCAGCGGACTAGCGGGGGGCCGGATCACAGATACGCAGTATTTT; cdr3_aa: CSASGLAGGRITDTQYF
clone_size: -; d_call: -; j_call: TRBJ1-2; v_call: TRBV5-1; cdr3_nt: TGCGCCAGCAGCTTGGTGGCAGGGACGTCTCATGGCTACACCTTC; cdr3_aa: CASSLVAGTSHGYTF
clone_size: -; d_call: TRBD1; j_call: TRBJ1-2; v_call: TRBV5-5; cdr3_nt: TGTGCCAGCAGTCGGACAGGGCCCAGCCATGCCTACACCTTC; cdr3_aa: CASSRTGPSHAYTF
clone_size: -; d_call: -; j_call: TRBJ2-3; v_call: TRBV20-1; cdr3_nt: TGCAGTGCTATACCGGCAGGGCGCACAGATACGCAGTATTTT; cdr3_aa: CSAIPAGRTDTQYF
clone_size: few; d_call: TRBD1; j_call: TRBJ1-2; v_call: TRBV27; cdr3_nt: TGTGCCAGCAGTTCCAGGGGACAGGAGGATGGCTACACCTTC; cdr3_aa: CASSSRGQEDGYTF
clone_size: -; d_call: TRBD1; j_call: TRBJ1-2; v_call: TRBV12-3/TRBV12-4; cdr3_nt: TGTGCCAGCAGCCGGGACAGGGGAGCCTATGGCTACACCTTC; cdr3_aa: CASSRDRGAYGYTF
clone_size: few; d_call: -; j_call: TRBJ1-1; v_call: TRBV12-3/TRBV12-4; cdr3_nt: TGTGCCAGCAGTCTTGGGACCGCCTCAAAGTTTTACTTT; cdr3_aa: CASSLGTASKFYF
clone_size: few; d_call: -; j_call: TRBJ1-6; v_call: TRBV5-1; cdr3_nt: TGCGCCAGCAGCTTGGGGCAGGGCGCTCCCCTCCACTTT; cdr3_aa: CASSLGQGAPLHF
clone_size: few; d_call: -; j_call: TRBJ1-5; v_call: TRBV3-1; cdr3_nt: TGTGCCAGCAGCCAAGTTTGGGGGGATCAGCCCCAGCATTTT; cdr3_aa: CASSQVWGDQPQHF
clone_size: -; d_call: -; j_call: TRBJ1-4; v_call: TRBV5-1; cdr3_nt: TGCGCCAGCGGGGTCAGTAATGAAAAACTGTTTTTT; cdr3_aa: CASGVSNEKLFF
clone_size: -; d_call: -; j_call: TRBJ1-1; v_call: TRBV15; cdr3_nt: TGTGCCACCAGCAGAGATCGCGCAGCTGGGAACACTGAAGCTTTCTTT; cdr3_aa: CATSRDRAAGNTEAFF
clone_size: -; d_call: TRBD1; j_call: TRBJ1-2; v_call: TRBV5-6; cdr3_nt: TGTGCCAGCAGCTTGATAGGACAGGGGTACTATGGCTACACCTTC; cdr3_aa: CASSLIGQGYYGYTF
clone_size: once; d_call: -; j_call: TRBJ2-1; v_call: TRBV12-3/TRBV12-4; cdr3_nt: TGTGCCAGCAGTTTGGGCCCAGGGCTCCTTGGCCCCTACAATGAGCAGTTCTTC; cdr3_aa: CASSLGPGLLGPYNEQFF
clone_size: few; d_call: -; j_call: TRBJ2-5; v_call: TRBV29-1; cdr3_nt: TGCAGCGCCCACAGGGCGGAGACCCAGTACTTC; cdr3_aa: CSAHRAETQYF
clone_size: -; d_call: -; j_call: TRBJ2-3; v_call: TRBV5-6; cdr3_nt: TGTGCCAGCAGCTTGACGTACGTCGGCACAGATACGCAGTATTTT; cdr3_aa: CASSLTYVGTDTQYF
clone_size: few; d_call: TRBD1; j_call: TRBJ1-5; v_call: TRBV5-1; cdr3_nt: TGCGCCAGCGTCAGGGGGCACGGCAAGGGTCAGCCCCAGCATTTT; cdr3_aa: CASVRGHGKGQPQHF
clone_size: -; d_call: -; j_call: TRBJ2-5; v_call: TRBV15; cdr3_nt: TGTGCCACCAGCAGAGACGTCGGACAAGAGACCCAGTACTTC; cdr3_aa: CATSRDVGQETQYF
clone_size: few; d_call: -; j_call: TRBJ1-2; v_call: TRBV7-2; cdr3_nt: TGTGCCAGCAGCTCTCATAGGACTGCAAGGGATGGCTACACCTTC; cdr3_aa: CASSSHRTARDGYTF
clone_size: few; d_call: -; j_call: TRBJ1-5; v_call: TRBV12-3/TRBV12-4; cdr3_nt: TGTGCCAGCAGTACCTTTAGCAATCAGCCCCAGCATTTT; cdr3_aa: CASSTFSNQPQHF
clone_size: -; d_call: -; j_call: TRBJ1-6; v_call: TRBV9; cdr3_nt: TGTGCCAGCAGCCTTAGACAGAATAATTCACCCCTCCACTTT; cdr3_aa: CASSLRQNNSPLHF
clone_size: few; d_call: TRBD1; j_call: TRBJ1-1; v_call: TRBV5-5; cdr3_nt: TGTGCCAGCAGCTGGGGACAGGGGAAAGCTGAAGCTTTCTTT; cdr3_aa: CASSWGQGKAEAFF
clone_size: few; d_call: TRBD1; j_call: TRBJ1-5; v_call: TRBV10-3; cdr3_nt: TGTGCCATCAGTGAGGTAGGACAGGGGAGGCTGCCCCAGCATTTT; cdr3_aa: CAISEVGQGRLPQHF
clone_size: -; d_call: TRBD2; j_call: TRBJ2-3; v_call: TRBV9; cdr3_nt: TGTGCCAGCAGCTCCCTCGGTGGGAGCGGGGCCACAGATACGCAGTATTTT; cdr3_aa: CASSSLGGSGATDTQYF
clone_size: -; d_call: -; j_call: TRBJ1-1; v_call: TRBV12-3/TRBV12-4; cdr3_nt: TGTGCCAGCAGTCTTGCGGGGGGCGGCCCAGTTGAAGCTTTCTTT; cdr3_aa: CASSLAGGGPVEAFF
clone_size: few; d_call: -; j_call: TRBJ1-5; v_call: TRBV4-1; cdr3_nt: TGCGCCAGCAGCCAAGGGGATGGGAACCAGCCCCAGCATTTT; cdr3_aa: CASSQGDGNQPQHF
clone_size: few; d_call: -; j_call: TRBJ1-6; v_call: TRBV7-2; cdr3_nt: TGTGCCAGCAGCTTCACAGTAACCTATAATTCACCCCTCCACTTT; cdr3_aa: CASSFTVTYNSPLHF
clone_size: -; d_call: -; j_call: TRBJ1-5; v_call: TRBV4-1; cdr3_nt: TGCGCCAGCAGCCCAGACGGGGCACCGGGGGGCAATCAGCCCCAGCATTTT; cdr3_aa: CASSPDGAPGGNQPQHF
clone_size: -; d_call: TRBD1; j_call: TRBJ2-7; v_call: TRBV2; cdr3_nt: TGTGCCAGCAGGGCCGGGACAGGGGGTTCCTACGAGCAGTACTTC; cdr3_aa: CASRAGTGGSYEQYF
clone_size: -; d_call: TRBD2; j_call: TRBJ2-7; v_call: TRBV20-1; cdr3_nt: TGCAGTGCCCGACTAGCGGGGCCCGAGCAGTACTTC; cdr3_aa: CSARLAGPEQYF
clone_size: -; d_call: -; j_call: TRBJ1-1; v_call: TRBV29-1; cdr3_nt: TGCAGCGTAGACCGCGCCGACAGGTTGGACACTGAAGCTTTCTTT; cdr3_aa: CSVDRADRLDTEAFF
clone_size: few; d_call: TRBD1; j_call: TRBJ1-1; v_call: TRBV18; cdr3_nt: TGTGCCAGCTCACCGGACAGGGGGATAGCTTTCTTT; cdr3_aa: CASSPDRGIAFF
clone_size: -; d_call: -; j_call: TRBJ1-5; v_call: TRBV4-3; cdr3_nt: TGCGCCAGCAGCCAAGATTGGCCGGACAATCAGCCCCAGCATTTT; cdr3_aa: CASSQDWPDNQPQHF
clone_size: few; d_call: -; j_call: TRBJ1-6; v_call: TRBV4-2; cdr3_nt: TGTGCCAGCAGCCAAGTAACGGGCAGTTATTCACCCCTCCACTTT; cdr3_aa: CASSQVTGSYSPLHF
clone_size: many; d_call: TRBD1; j_call: TRBJ1-1; v_call: TRBV6-6; cdr3_nt: TGTGCCAGCAGTCTAGGGACAGGGATGAACACTGAAGCTTTCTTT; cdr3_aa: CASSLGTGMNTEAFF
clone_size: -; d_call: TRBD1; j_call: TRBJ2-7; v_call: TRBV4-1; cdr3_nt: TGCGCCAGCAGCCGATATACCGGGACAGGGTCCTACGAGCAGTACTTC; cdr3_aa: CASSRYTGTGSYEQYF
clone_size: -; d_call: TRBD1; j_call: TRBJ1-4; v_call: TRBV11-2; cdr3_nt: TGTGCCAGCAGCTCCGGACAGGGATTTGAAAAACTGTTTTTT; cdr3_aa: CASSSGQGFEKLFF
clone_size: few; d_call: -; j_call: TRBJ1-2; v_call: TRBV12-3/TRBV12-4; cdr3_nt: TGTGCCAGCAGTTCCTACAGGGAAAATTTGCGCGGCTACACCTTC; cdr3_aa: CASSSYRENLRGYTF
clone_size: few; d_call: -; j_call: TRBJ2-7; v_call: TRBV5-1; cdr3_nt: TGCGCCAGCAGCTTGTTGGACCTAACCTACGAGCAGTACTTC; cdr3_aa: CASSLLDLTYEQYF
clone_size: -; d_call: TRBD2; j_call: TRBJ2-7; v_call: TRBV24-1; cdr3_nt: TGTGCCACCAGTGTCGATGGGACGCGGGAGGAGCAGTACTTC; cdr3_aa: CATSVDGTREEQYF
clone_size: -; d_call: -; j_call: TRBJ2-1; v_call: TRBV3-1; cdr3_nt: TGTGCCAGCAGCCAAGTCGCAGGGAACAATGAGCAGTTCTTC; cdr3_aa: CASSQVAGNNEQFF
clone_size: -; d_call: -; j_call: TRBJ1-3; v_call: TRBV11-1; cdr3_nt: TGTGCCAGCAGCCCGACGCCGTCTGGAAACACCATATATTTT; cdr3_aa: CASSPTPSGNTIYF
clone_size: few; d_call: -; j_call: TRBJ2-5; v_call: TRBV6-5; cdr3_nt: TGTGCCAGCAGTTACTCGGATCAGGCTTCTTTGACCCAGTACTTC; cdr3_aa: CASSYSDQASLTQYF
clone_size: few; d_call: -; j_call: TRBJ1-1; v_call: TRBV4-3; cdr3_nt: TGCGCCAGCAGCCCCGTACAGGACATGAACACTGAAGCTTTCTTT; cdr3_aa: CASSPVQDMNTEAFF
clone_size: -; d_call: -; j_call: TRBJ1-2; v_call: TRBV4-3; cdr3_nt: TGCGCCAGCAGCCAAGATCGAGGGGTGGACTATGGCTACACCTTC; cdr3_aa: CASSQDRGVDYGYTF
clone_size: -; d_call: -; j_call: TRBJ1-1; v_call: TRBV2; cdr3_nt: TGTGCCAGCAGTGCGGACAGTATACAAGCTTTCTTT; cdr3_aa: CASSADSIQAFF
clone_size: -; d_call: TRBD1; j_call: TRBJ2-7; v_call: TRBV2; cdr3_nt: TGTGCCAGCAGAGGGTTTATGGGACAGGGGACCTACGAGCAGTACTTC; cdr3_aa: CASRGFMGQGTYEQYF
clone_size: few; d_call: -; j_call: TRBJ1-6; v_call: TRBV7-3; cdr3_nt: TGTGCCAGCAGCACCGACGGACTATCACCCCTCCACTTT; cdr3_aa: CASSTDGLSPLHF
clone_size: -; d_call: TRBD1; j_call: TRBJ2-1; v_call: TRBV5-1; cdr3_nt: TGCGCCAGCAGCTTGGTGCTCGGGACAGCCAACTACAATGAGCAGTTCTTC; cdr3_aa: CASSLVLGTANYNEQFF
clone_size: -; d_call: -; j_call: TRBJ1-3; v_call: TRBV6-6; cdr3_nt: TGTGCCAGCAGCCGGAAGTTCAGTGCGGGAAACACCATATATTTT; cdr3_aa: CASSRKFSAGNTIYF